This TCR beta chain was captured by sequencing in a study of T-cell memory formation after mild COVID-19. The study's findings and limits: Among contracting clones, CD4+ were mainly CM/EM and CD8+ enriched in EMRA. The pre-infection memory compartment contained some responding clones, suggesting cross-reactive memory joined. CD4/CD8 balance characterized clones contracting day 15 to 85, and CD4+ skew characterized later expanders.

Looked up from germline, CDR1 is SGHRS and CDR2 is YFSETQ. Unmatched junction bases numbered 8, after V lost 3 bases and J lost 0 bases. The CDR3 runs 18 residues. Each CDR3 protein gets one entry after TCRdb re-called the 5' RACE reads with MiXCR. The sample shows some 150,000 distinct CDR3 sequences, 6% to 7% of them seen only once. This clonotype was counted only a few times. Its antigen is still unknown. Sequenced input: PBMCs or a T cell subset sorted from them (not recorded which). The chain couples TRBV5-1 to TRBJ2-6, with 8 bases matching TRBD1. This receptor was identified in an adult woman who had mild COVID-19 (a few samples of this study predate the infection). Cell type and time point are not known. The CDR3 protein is CASSYARTGYSGANVLTF. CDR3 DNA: TGCGCCAGCAGCTATGCGAGGACAGGGTACTCTGGGGCCAACGTCCTGACTTTC. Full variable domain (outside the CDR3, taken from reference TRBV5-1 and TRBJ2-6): KAGVTQTPRYLIKTRGQQVTLSCSPISGHRSVSWYQQTPGQGLQFLFEYFSETQRNKGNFPGRFSGRQFSNSRSEMNVSTLELGDSALYLCASSYARTGYSGANVLTFGAGSRLTVL.